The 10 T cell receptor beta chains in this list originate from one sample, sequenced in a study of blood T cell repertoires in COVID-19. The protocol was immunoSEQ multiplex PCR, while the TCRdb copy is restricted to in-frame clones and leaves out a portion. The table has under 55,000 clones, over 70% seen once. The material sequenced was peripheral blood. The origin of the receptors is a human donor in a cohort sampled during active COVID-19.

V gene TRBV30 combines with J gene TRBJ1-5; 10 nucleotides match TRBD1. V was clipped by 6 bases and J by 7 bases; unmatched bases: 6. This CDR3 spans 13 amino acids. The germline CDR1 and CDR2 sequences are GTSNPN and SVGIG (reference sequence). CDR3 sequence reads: CACTTGGGQPQHF. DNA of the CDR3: TGTGCCTGTACGACAGGGGGCGGACAGCCCCAGCATTTT. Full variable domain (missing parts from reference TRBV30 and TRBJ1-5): SQTIHQWPATLVQPVGSPLSLECTVEGTSNPNLYWYRQAAGRGLQLLFYSVGIGQISSEVPQNLSASRPQDRQFILSSKKLLLSDSGFYLCACTTGGGQPQHFGDGTRLSIL.

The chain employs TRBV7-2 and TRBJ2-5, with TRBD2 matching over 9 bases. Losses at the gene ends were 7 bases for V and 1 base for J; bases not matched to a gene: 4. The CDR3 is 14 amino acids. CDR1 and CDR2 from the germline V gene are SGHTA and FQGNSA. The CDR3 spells CASTAGGIQETQYF. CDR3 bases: TGTGCCAGCACCGCGGGGGGGATCCAAGAGACCCAGTACTTC.

In nucleotides, the CDR3 is TGTGCCAGCAGCGGACAGGGGAATGAGCAGTTCTTC. It codes for CASSGQGNEQFF. This chain joins TRBV2 and TRBJ2-1; 9 bases match TRBD1. The CDR3 length is 12 residues. Germline V gene lookup returns CDR1 SNHLY and CDR2 FYNNEI. V lost 6 bases and J lost 7; bases outside the gene matches: 1.

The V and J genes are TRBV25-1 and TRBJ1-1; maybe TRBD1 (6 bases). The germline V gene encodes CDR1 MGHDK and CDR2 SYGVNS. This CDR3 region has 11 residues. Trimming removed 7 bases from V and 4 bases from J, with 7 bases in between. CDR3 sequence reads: CASKGVTEAFF. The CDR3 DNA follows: TGTGCCAGCAAGGGGGTCACTGAAGCTTTCTTT.

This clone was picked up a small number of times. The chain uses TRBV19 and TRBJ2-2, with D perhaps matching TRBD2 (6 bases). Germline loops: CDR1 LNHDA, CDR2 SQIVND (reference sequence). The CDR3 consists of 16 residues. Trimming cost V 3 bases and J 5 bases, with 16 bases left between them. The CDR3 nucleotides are TGTGCCAGTAGTATTTTGATTTGGCGGGAAACCGGGGAGCTGTTTTTT. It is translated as CASSILIWRETGELFF.

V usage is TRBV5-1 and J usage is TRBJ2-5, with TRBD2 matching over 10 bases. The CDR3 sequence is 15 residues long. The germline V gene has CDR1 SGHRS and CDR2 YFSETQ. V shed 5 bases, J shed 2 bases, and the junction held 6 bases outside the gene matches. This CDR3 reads CASRGLAGAQETQYF. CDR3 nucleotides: TGCGCCAGCAGGGGTCTAGCGGGGGCACAAGAGACCCAGTACTTC.

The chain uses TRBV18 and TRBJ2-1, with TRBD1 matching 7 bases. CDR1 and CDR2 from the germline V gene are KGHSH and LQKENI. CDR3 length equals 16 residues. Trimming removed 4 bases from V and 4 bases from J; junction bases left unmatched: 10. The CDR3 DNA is TGTGCCAGCTCACAGTACGGGACAGTCCGTTACAATGAGCAGTTCTTC. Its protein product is CASSQYGTVRYNEQFF.

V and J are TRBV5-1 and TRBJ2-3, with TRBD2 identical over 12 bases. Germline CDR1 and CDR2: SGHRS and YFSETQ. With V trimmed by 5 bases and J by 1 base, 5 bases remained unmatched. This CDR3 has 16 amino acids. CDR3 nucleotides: TGCGCCAGCAGTTCGACTAGCGGGAGCGGCACAGATACGCAGTATTTT. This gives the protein CASSSTSGSGTDTQYF.

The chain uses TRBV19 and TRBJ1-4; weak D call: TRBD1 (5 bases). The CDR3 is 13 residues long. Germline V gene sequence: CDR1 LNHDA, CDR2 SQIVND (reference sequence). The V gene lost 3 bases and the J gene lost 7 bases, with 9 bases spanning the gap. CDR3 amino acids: CASSIPRAEKLFF. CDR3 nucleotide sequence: TGTGCCAGTAGTATCCCCAGGGCTGAAAAACTGTTTTTT.

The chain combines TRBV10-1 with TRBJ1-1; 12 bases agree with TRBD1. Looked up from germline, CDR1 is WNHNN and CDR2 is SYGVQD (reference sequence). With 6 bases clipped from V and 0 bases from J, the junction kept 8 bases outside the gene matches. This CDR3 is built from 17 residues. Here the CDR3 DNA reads TGCGCCAGCAGGGGGACAGGGGGCGAAGAAGTGAACACTGAAGCTTTCTTT. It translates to CASRGTGGEEVNTEAFF.